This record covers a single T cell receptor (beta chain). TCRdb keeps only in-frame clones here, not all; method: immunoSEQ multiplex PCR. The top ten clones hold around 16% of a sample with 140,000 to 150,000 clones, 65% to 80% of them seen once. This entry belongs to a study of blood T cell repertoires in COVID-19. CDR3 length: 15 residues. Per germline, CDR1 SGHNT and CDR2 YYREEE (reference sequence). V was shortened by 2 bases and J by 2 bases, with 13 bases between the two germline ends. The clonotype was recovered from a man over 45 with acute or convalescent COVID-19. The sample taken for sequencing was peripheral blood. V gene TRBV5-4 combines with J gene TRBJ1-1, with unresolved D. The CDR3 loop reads CASSLTGEGNTEAFF. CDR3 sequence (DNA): TGTGCCAGCAGCTTAACCGGGGAAGGCAACACTGAAGCTTTCTTT.